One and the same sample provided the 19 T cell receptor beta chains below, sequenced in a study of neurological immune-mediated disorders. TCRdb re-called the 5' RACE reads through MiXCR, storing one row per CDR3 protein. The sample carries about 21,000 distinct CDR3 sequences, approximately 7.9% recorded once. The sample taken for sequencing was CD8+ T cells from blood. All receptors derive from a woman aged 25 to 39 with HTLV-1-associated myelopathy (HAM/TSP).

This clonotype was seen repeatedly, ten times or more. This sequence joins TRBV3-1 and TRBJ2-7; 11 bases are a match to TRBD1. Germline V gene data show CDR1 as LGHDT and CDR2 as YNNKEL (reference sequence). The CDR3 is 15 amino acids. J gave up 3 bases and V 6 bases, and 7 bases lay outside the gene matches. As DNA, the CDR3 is TGTGCCAGCAGTCCCGGGACAGGGGGGAGCTACGAGCAGTACTTC. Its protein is CASSPGTGGSYEQYF.

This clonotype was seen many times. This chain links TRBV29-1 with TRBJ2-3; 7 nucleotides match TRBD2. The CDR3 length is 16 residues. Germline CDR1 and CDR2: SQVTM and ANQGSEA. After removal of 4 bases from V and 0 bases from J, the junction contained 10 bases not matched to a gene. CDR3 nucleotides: TGCAGCGTTGTGAGCGGGGAGCTCCCAAGCACAGATACGCAGTATTTT. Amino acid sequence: CSVVSGELPSTDTQYF.

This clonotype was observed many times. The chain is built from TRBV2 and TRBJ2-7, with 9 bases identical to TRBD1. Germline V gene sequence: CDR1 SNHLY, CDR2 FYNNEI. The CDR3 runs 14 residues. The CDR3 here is CAGAGTGISYEQYF. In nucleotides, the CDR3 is TGTGCAGGGGCTGGGACAGGGATCTCCTACGAGCAGTACTTC. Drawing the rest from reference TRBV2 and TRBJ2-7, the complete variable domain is EPEVTQTPSHQVTQMGQEVILRCVPISNHLYFYWYRQILGQKVEFLVSFYNNEISEKSEIFDDQFSVERPDGSNFTLKIRSTKLEDSAMYFCAGAGTGISYEQYFGPGTRLTVT.

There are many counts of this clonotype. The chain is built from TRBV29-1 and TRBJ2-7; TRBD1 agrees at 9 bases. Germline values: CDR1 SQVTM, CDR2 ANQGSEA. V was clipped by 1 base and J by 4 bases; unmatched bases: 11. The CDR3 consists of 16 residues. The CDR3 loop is CSVEGALRGQGYEQYF. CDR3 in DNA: TGCAGCGTTGAAGGCGCCTTAAGAGGACAGGGGTACGAGCAGTACTTC.

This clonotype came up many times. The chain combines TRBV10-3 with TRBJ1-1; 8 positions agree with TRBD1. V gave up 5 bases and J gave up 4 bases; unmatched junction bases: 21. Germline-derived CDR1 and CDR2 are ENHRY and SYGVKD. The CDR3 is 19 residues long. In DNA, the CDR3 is TGTGCCATCAGTAGGGACAGGAAGGACCCACCAGACGGGACCACTGAAGCTTTCTTT. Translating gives CAISRDRKDPPDGTTEAFF.

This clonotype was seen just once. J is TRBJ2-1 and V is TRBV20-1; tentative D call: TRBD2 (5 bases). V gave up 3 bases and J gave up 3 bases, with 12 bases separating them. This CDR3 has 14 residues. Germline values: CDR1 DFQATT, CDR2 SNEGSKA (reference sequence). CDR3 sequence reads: CSASGDSYYNEQFF. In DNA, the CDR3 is TGCAGTGCTAGCGGGGATAGTTACTACAATGAGCAGTTCTTC.

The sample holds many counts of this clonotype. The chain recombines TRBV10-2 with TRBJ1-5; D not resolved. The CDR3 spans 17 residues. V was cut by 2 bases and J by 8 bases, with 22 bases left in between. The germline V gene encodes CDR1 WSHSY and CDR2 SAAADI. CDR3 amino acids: CASSEPTLDWETEPQHF. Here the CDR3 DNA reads TGCGCCAGCAGTGAGCCGACCCTGGATTGGGAGACGGAGCCCCAGCATTTT.

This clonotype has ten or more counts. CDR3 loop: CSARGKDSGEFSYEQYF. Written as DNA, the CDR3 is TGCAGTGCTAGAGGGAAGGACAGTGGGGAATTCTCCTACGAGCAGTACTTC. The J gene is TRBJ2-7, the V gene TRBV20-1; maybe TRBD1 (6 bases). Trimming cost V 1 base and J 0 bases, with 19 bases left between them. CDR1 is DFQATT and CDR2 is SNEGSKA in the germline V gene (reference sequence). CDR3 length equals 17 residues.

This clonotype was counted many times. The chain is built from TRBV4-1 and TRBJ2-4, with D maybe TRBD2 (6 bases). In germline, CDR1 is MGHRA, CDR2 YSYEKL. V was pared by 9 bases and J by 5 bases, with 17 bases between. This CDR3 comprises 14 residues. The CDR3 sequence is CASSPVGGQNIQYF. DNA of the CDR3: TGCGCCAGTTCTCCCGTGGGAGGTCAAAACATTCAGTACTTC.

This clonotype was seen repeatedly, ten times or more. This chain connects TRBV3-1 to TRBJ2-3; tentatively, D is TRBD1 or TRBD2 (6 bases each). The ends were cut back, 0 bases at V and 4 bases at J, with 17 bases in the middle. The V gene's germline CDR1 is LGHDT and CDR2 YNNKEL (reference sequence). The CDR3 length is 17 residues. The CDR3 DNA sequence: TGTGCCAGCAGCCAAGATCAACAGGGACTTCTCTCAGATACGCAGTATTTT. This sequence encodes CASSQDQQGLLSDTQYF.

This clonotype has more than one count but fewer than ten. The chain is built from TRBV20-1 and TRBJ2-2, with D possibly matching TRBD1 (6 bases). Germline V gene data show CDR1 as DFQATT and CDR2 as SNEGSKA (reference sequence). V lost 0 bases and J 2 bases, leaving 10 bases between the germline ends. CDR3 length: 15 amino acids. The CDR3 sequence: CSARDLRGNTGELFF. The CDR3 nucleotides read TGCAGTGCTAGAGATCTCAGGGGAAACACCGGGGAGCTGTTTTTT.

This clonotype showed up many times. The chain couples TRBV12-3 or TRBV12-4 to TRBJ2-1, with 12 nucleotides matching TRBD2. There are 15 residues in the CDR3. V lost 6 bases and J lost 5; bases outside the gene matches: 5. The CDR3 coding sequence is TGTGCCAGCAGAACTAGCGGGGGGCGACACAATGAGCAGTTCTTC. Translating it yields CASRTSGGRHNEQFF.

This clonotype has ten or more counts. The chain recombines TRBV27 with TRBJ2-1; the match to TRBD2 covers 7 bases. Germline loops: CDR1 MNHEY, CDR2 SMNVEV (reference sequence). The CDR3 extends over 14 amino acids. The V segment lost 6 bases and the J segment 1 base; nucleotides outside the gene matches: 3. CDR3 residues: CASRERGSYNEQFF. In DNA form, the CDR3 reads TGTGCCAGCAGGGAGCGGGGTTCCTACAATGAGCAGTTCTTC.

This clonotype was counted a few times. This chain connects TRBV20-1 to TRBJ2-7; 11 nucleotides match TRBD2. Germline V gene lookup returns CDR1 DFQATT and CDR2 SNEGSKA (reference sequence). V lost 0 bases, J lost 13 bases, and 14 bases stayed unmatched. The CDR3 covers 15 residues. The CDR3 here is CSARDSGGEFPEKYF. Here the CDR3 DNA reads TGCAGTGCTAGAGATAGCGGGGGGGAATTTCCAGAGAAATACTTC.

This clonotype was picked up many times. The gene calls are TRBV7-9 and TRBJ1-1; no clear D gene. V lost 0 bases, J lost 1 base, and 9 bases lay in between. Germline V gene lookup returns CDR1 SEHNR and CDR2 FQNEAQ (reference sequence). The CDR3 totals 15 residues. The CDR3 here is CASSLAGGENTEAFF. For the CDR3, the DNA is TGTGCCAGCAGCTTAGCAGGAGGAGAGAACACTGAAGCTTTCTTT.

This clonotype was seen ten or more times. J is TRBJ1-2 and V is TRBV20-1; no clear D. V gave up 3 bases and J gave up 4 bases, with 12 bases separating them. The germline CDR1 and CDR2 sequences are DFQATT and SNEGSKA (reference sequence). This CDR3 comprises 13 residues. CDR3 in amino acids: CSASDTEIYGYTF. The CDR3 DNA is TGCAGTGCTAGTGATACTGAGATCTATGGCTACACCTTC.

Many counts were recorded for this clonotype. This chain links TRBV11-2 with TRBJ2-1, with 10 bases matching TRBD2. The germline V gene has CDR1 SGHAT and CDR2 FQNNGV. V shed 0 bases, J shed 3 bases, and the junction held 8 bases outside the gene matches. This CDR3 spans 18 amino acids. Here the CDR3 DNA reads TGTGCCAGCAGCTTAGATAGAAGTAGACTAGCGGGCTACAATGAGCAGTTCTTC. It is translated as CASSLDRSRLAGYNEQFF.

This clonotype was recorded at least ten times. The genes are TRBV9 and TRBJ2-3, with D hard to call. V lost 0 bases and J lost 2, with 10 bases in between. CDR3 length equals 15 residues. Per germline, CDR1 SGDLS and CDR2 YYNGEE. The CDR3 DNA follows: TGTGCCAGCAGCGTAGAACCAGCCCCCACAGATACGCAGTATTTT. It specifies CASSVEPAPTDTQYF.

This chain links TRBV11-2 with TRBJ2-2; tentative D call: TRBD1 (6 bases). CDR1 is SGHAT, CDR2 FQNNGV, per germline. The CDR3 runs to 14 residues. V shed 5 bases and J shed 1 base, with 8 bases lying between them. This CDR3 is CASSRRGNTGELFF. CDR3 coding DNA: TGTGCCAGCAGCCGCAGGGGGAACACCGGGGAGCTGTTTTTT.